These T cell receptor beta chains were read from a single sample in a study of blood T cell repertoires in COVID-19. Profiled with immunoSEQ multiplex PCR; TCRdb holds only in-frame clones, not every one. The table records some 50,000 clones, approximately 80% of them present only once. Specimen: peripheral blood. The origin of the receptors is a man aged 50-59 years with acute or convalescent COVID-19. Each CDR3 is given with its conserved first and last residue. Each record gives: CDR3 protein, CDR3 DNA, V gene, J gene, clone size, D gene. D genes are given only for firm matches. Rows give clone size only sometimes, using once, few, many, or a class for an expanded clone.

CASSLVLGPRQNTEAFF	TGTGCCAGCAGCTTAGTGTTGGGGCCAAGGCAGAACACTGAAGCTTTCTTT	TRBV11-2	TRBJ1-1	.	.
CASSRGQGNYGYTF	TGTGCCAGCAGCCGGGGACAGGGAAACTATGGCTACACCTTC	TRBV7-9	TRBJ1-2	.	TRBD1
CASSRLRRQGQETQYF	TGTGCCAGCTCACGGCTGAGGAGACAGGGGCAAGAGACCCAGTACTTC	TRBV18	TRBJ2-5	.	TRBD1
CASSPGLAGGEYEQYF	TGTGCCAGCAGCCCCGGACTAGCGGGGGGCGAGTACGAGCAGTACTTC	TRBV7-9	TRBJ2-7	.	TRBD2
CASSQDYGNGYTF	TGCGCCAGCAGCCAAGATTACGGGAATGGCTACACCTTC	TRBV4-1	TRBJ1-2	.	.
CASSIGREALTDTQYF	TGTGCCAGTAGTATTGGCCGCGAGGCCCTCACAGATACGCAGTATTTT	TRBV19	TRBJ2-3	.	.
CASAQTSGRAIEQFF	TGTGCCAGTGCCCAAACTAGCGGGAGGGCCATTGAGCAGTTCTTC	TRBV9	TRBJ2-1	once	TRBD2
CASSLEGTGGQDEQFF	TGTGCCAGCAGTTTAGAGGGGACAGGGGGACAGGATGAGCAGTTCTTC	TRBV28	TRBJ2-1	.	TRBD1
CASSIGQGSGELFF	TGTGCCAGTAGTATCGGTCAGGGCTCCGGGGAGCTGTTTTTT	TRBV19	TRBJ2-2	.	.
CASSMTGQGINYGYTF	TGTGCCAGCAGCATGACCGGACAGGGGATAAACTATGGCTACACCTTC	TRBV9	TRBJ1-2	.	TRBD1
CASSQARTGTYEQYF	TGTGCCAGCAGCCAAGCCAGGACAGGGACCTACGAGCAGTACTTC	TRBV3-1/TRBV3-2	TRBJ2-7	.	TRBD1
CASSQRGRGSNEKLFF	TGCGCCAGCAGCCAAAGAGGCCGAGGTTCTAATGAAAAACTGTTTTTT	TRBV4-1	TRBJ1-4	once	.
CASSPWTGASYEQYF	TGCGCCAGCAGCCCCTGGACAGGGGCTTCCTACGAGCAGTACTTC	TRBV4-1	TRBJ2-7	.	TRBD1
CASSLGVGEGQPQHF	TGCGCCAGCAGCTTGGGTGTCGGGGAGGGACAGCCCCAGCATTTT	TRBV5-1	TRBJ1-5	.	.
CASSPRLRGRGQPQHF	TGTGCCAGCAGCCCCCGGTTGAGGGGGCGAGGACAGCCCCAGCATTTT	TRBV5-8	TRBJ1-5	few	TRBD1
CASSLSGVDYGYTF	TGTGCCAGCAGCCTTTCAGGGGTGGACTATGGCTACACCTTC	TRBV6-6	TRBJ1-2	.	.
CASSSNSYEQYF	TGTGCCAGCAGCTCTAACTCCTACGAGCAGTACTTC	TRBV11-2	TRBJ2-7	.	.
CASSLWEYNEQFF	TGTGCCAGCAGCTTATGGGAGTACAATGAGCAGTTCTTC	TRBV7-8	TRBJ2-1	once	.
CSVEGGRVDYGYTF	TGCAGCGTTGAGGGGGGGAGAGTTGACTATGGCTACACCTTC	TRBV29-1	TRBJ1-2	.	.
CASSLGTGGDGYTF	TGTGCCAGCAGCTTAGGAACAGGGGGCGATGGCTACACCTTC	TRBV7-6	TRBJ1-2	.	TRBD1
CASSAAGDEQFF	TGTGCCAGCAGTGCAGCGGGAGATGAGCAGTTCTTC	TRBV6-1	TRBJ2-1	.	TRBD2
CASSPEDRINNYGYTF	TGTGCCAGCAGCCCAGAAGACAGGATTAACAACTATGGCTACACCTTC	TRBV11-2	TRBJ1-2	.	.
CASSLRGRPSEQFF	TGTGCCAGCAGCTTAAGAGGGAGGCCCAGTGAGCAGTTCTTC	TRBV11-1	TRBJ2-1	.	.
CASSESRGNQPQHF	TGCGCCAGCAGTGAGTCCCGCGGCAATCAGCCCCAGCATTTT	TRBV10-2	TRBJ1-5	.	.
CASSSLKAEDNEQFF	TGTGCCAGCAGCTCCCTTAAGGCGGAAGACAATGAGCAGTTCTTC	TRBV7-3	TRBJ2-1	.	.
CASSQPGQGANTEAFF	TGTGCCAGCAGTCAACCGGGACAGGGGGCGAACACTGAAGCTTTCTTT	TRBV25-1	TRBJ1-1	.	TRBD1
CAISESDRDSGTQHF	TGTGCCATCAGTGAGTCGGACAGAGACAGTGGGACCCAGCATTTT	TRBV10-3	TRBJ1-5	.	.
CASKGGLAGTKYNEQFF	TGTGCCAGCAAGGGGGGACTAGCGGGAACTAAGTACAATGAGCAGTTCTTC	TRBV13	TRBJ2-1	.	TRBD2
CASSYSTASGNTIYF	TGTGCCAGCAGTTACTCGACAGCCTCTGGAAACACCATATATTTT	TRBV6-5	TRBJ1-3	.	.
CASSTATRGGKLFF	TGTGCCAGCAGCACAGCGACGAGGGGAGGAAAACTGTTTTTT	TRBV2	TRBJ1-4	.	.
CASSESRETQYF	TGCGCCAGCAGTGAGTCCAGAGAGACCCAGTACTTC	TRBV10-2	TRBJ2-5	.	.
CASRQRGDRTDTQYF	TGTGCCAGCAGACAGCGGGGAGACCGCACAGATACGCAGTATTTT	TRBV7-9	TRBJ2-3	.	TRBD2
CATASTGYEQFF	TGTGCCACCGCCTCTACGGGGTATGAGCAGTTCTTC	TRBV24-1	TRBJ2-1	.	.
CASSFAGNTEAFF	TGTGCCAGCAGTTTCGCCGGGAACACTGAAGCTTTCTTT	TRBV12-3/TRBV12-4	TRBJ1-1	once	.
CASSGRGQGDTQYF	TGTGCCAGCAGTGGCAGGGGGCAGGGAGATACGCAGTATTTT	TRBV2	TRBJ2-3	.	TRBD1
CASSSGAYEQYF	TGTGCCAGCAGTTCAGGGGCCTACGAGCAGTACTTC	TRBV27	TRBJ2-7	.	.
CASSIGGTSRYEQYF	TGTGCCAGCTCAATCGGCGGGACTAGCAGGTACGAGCAGTACTTC	TRBV18	TRBJ2-7	.	TRBD2
CASSIRLAGNSGPTHTQYF	TGTGCCAGTAGTATAAGACTAGCGGGGAATAGCGGCCCAACCCATACGCAGTATTTT	TRBV19	TRBJ2-3	few	TRBD2
CASSFRGSSSNEQFF	TGTGCCAGCAGTTTTCGAGGATCAAGTTCTAATGAGCAGTTCTTC	TRBV7-9	TRBJ2-1	.	.
CSVVRGAAEQFF	TGCAGCGTTGTCCGGGGGGCGGCTGAGCAGTTCTTC	TRBV29-1	TRBJ2-1	.	.
CASSFTGAGGTDTQYF	TGTGCCAGCAGCTTTACGGGCGCGGGGGGCACAGATACGCAGTATTTT	TRBV7-2	TRBJ2-3	.	TRBD2
CASSLSGGSSYNSPLHF	TGTGCCAGCAGCTTGAGCGGCGGTAGCTCCTATAATTCACCCCTCCACTTT	TRBV5-6	TRBJ1-6	.	.
CASRRGSGANVLTF	TGCGCCAGCAGACGGGGCTCTGGGGCCAACGTCCTGACTTTC	TRBV5-1	TRBJ2-6	.	.
CASSALFSGGRNTGELFF	TGTGCCAGCAGTGCGTTATTCTCGGGAGGGCGGAACACCGGGGAGCTGTTTTTT	TRBV28	TRBJ2-2	.	TRBD2
CASSASREGGTEAFF	TGTGCCAGCAGCGCCTCTAGGGAGGGGGGGACTGAAGCTTTCTTT	TRBV7-9	TRBJ1-1	.	.
CASSMSRDTLGTQYF	TGTGCCAGTAGTATGTCCCGGGACACTTTGGGGACCCAGTACTTC	TRBV19	TRBJ2-5	.	.
CASSTGGGNEKLFF	TGTGCCAGCAGTACAGGGGGCGGAAATGAAAAACTGTTTTTT	TRBV6-5	TRBJ1-4	.	TRBD1
CASSLGGGQPNEKLFF	TGTGCCAGCAGCCTGGGAGGGGGACAACCTAATGAAAAACTGTTTTTT	TRBV5-4	TRBJ1-4	.	.
CASSPGLAGGHGTDTQYF	TGTGCCAGTAGTCCAGGACTAGCGGGGGGGCATGGCACAGATACGCAGTATTTT	TRBV19	TRBJ2-3	.	TRBD2
CASSFLRDSFSGANVLTF	TGTGCCAGCAGTTTTCTGAGGGACAGCTTCTCTGGGGCCAACGTCCTGACTTTC	TRBV28	TRBJ2-6	.	TRBD1
CASSPRDRGWRNTIYF	TGTGCCAGCAGCCCCCGGGACAGGGGATGGAGAAACACCATATATTTT	TRBV11-2	TRBJ1-3	.	TRBD1
CASSVGGTSNTEAFF	TGTGCCAGCAGCGTAGGGGGGACAAGCAACACTGAAGCTTTCTTT	TRBV11-2	TRBJ1-1	.	.
CASSPVSGQGVEETQYF	TGTGCCAGCAGTCCCGTCTCGGGGCAGGGGGTAGAAGAGACCCAGTACTTC	TRBV28	TRBJ2-5	.	TRBD1
CASSIEKRKPQHF	TGTGCCAGTAGTATAGAGAAGAGGAAGCCCCAGCATTTT	TRBV19	TRBJ1-5	.	.
CASTGLAGTYNEQFF	TGTGCCAGCACCGGATTAGCGGGAACCTACAATGAGCAGTTCTTC	TRBV11-2	TRBJ2-1	.	TRBD2
CSAPTGTGELFF	TGCAGCGCTCCGACAGGGACCGGGGAGCTGTTTTTT	TRBV29-1	TRBJ2-2	.	TRBD1
CATSDPGQAPETQYF	TGTGCCACCAGTGACCCCGGACAGGCCCCAGAGACCCAGTACTTC	TRBV24-1	TRBJ2-5	.	TRBD1
CAISESLQTDEKLFF	TGTGCCATCAGTGAGTCTTTACAGACAGATGAAAAACTGTTTTTT	TRBV10-3	TRBJ1-4	.	.